Listed below are T cell receptor beta chains from one sample, sequenced in a study of T-cell reconstitution after alpha-beta-depleted transplantation in children. TCRdb analysed the PCR reads with MiXCR anew, one entry per CDR3 protein. The table records 540,000 or so distinct CDR3 sequences, 23% of them present only once. The starting material was PBMCs, mostly from graft donor cells, obtained 360 days after TCRalphabeta/CD19-depleted stem cell transplant. The source of these receptors is a boy less than two years old who had a stem cell transplant for acute myeloid leukemia, so the T cells may come from the graft donor. Both conserved end residues are part of each CDR3. The order of the fields is CDR3 length, D gene, clone size, J gene, V gene, CDR3 DNA, CDR3 protein. The D gene is left open where the match is weak. Size values are once, few and many counts, or a class for expanded clones, and some rows have none.

15 . . TRBJ1-6 TRBV6-1 TGTGCCAGCGGACCCCAACGGGGGCGTAATTCACCCCTCCACTTT CASGPQRGRNSPLHF
14 TRBD1 many TRBJ2-3 TRBV7-3 TGTGCCAGCAGCTGGGGCAGGGGGACAGATACGCAGTATTTT CASSWGRGTDTQYF
14 . many TRBJ2-2 TRBV6-2/TRBV6-3 TGTGCCAGCAGCCCTGGGCCCGGACCCGGGGAGCTGTTTTTT CASSPGPGPGELFF
17 TRBD1 . TRBJ2-6 TRBV20-1 TGCAGTGCTAAGCCGACAGGGCCTCCCTCTGGGGCCAACGTCCTGACTTTC CSAKPTGPPSGANVLTF
15 . few TRBJ2-5 TRBV7-2 TGTGCCAGCAGCCCCCAAGCGAATACTAGGGAGACCCAGTACTTC CASSPQANTRETQYF
15 . . TRBJ2-7 TRBV7-2 TGTGCCAGCAGCTTAGCTGGCTCAAGCTCCTACGAGCAGTACTTC CASSLAGSSSYEQYF
13 . . TRBJ1-1 TRBV20-1 TGCAGTGCCCCGCGGGGGGTGAACACTGAAGCTTTCTTT CSAPRGVNTEAFF
15 TRBD2 few TRBJ2-2 TRBV6-1 TGTGCCAGCGCGTGGGGGACTAGGGGCACCGGGGAGCTGTTTTTT CASAWGTRGTGELFF
16 TRBD2 . TRBJ2-3 TRBV28 TGTGCCAGCAGTCGTAGCGGGGGGGCCTTCACAGATACGCAGTATTTT CASSRSGGAFTDTQYF
14 . once TRBJ2-5 TRBV10-3 TGTGCCATCAGCCTCACAGGGGAGGAAGAGACCCAGTACTTC CAISLTGEEETQYF
13 . few TRBJ2-5 TRBV29-1 TGCAGCGTAATTGGCGGGGCGGAGGAGACCCAGTACTTC CSVIGGAEETQYF
12 . . TRBJ1-2 TRBV6-5 TGTGCCAGCAGACTACCGACAGGCATGTCCACCTTC CASRLPTGMSTF
13 . many TRBJ1-1 TRBV20-1 TGCAGTGCTAGAATCAGGCTGTTCGCTGAAGCTTTCTTT CSARIRLFAEAFF
15 . many TRBJ1-1 TRBV6-5 TGTGCCAGCAGTTACGCCGGTAACGGAAACACTGAAGCTTTCTTT CASSYAGNGNTEAFF